These 5 T cell receptor beta chains share one sample of origin, sequenced in a study of T cell changes during pregnancy in multiple sclerosis. The data were produced by immunoSEQ multiplex PCR, yet TCRdb's version contains in-frame clones alone and is incomplete. There are fewer than 70,000 clones in the sample; approximately 94% occur only once, and around 3.2% lies in the top ten. The specimen comprised CD8+ T cells from peripheral blood mononuclear cells, sampled in the third trimester of pregnancy. Receptors originate from a female donor with multiple sclerosis, enrolled in a pregnancy study.

The chain is built from TRBV6-6 and TRBJ1-2; D is perhaps TRBD1 (5 bases). V was cut by 10 bases and J by 2 bases, with 17 bases left in between. Germline CDR1 reads MNHNY; CDR2 reads SVGAGI (reference sequence). The CDR3 covers 14 residues. For the CDR3, the DNA is TGTGCCACCCGGTCAGGGCAGCTCAACTATGGCTACACCTTC. It is translated as CATRSGQLNYGYTF.

The genes are TRBV10-3 and TRBJ2-1, with 10 bases aligning to TRBD2. J was trimmed by 2 bases and V by 8 bases; bases with no gene match: 0. The length of the CDR3 is 13 residues. Germline loops: CDR1 ENHRY, CDR2 SYGVKD. CDR3 in amino acids: CAIGTSAYNEQFF. CDR3 coding DNA: TGTGCCATCGGGACTAGCGCCTACAATGAGCAGTTCTTC.

The chain has TRBV30 and TRBJ1-1, with a tentative D call TRBD1 (5 bases). The CDR3 length is 12 residues. The germline gives CDR1 GTSNPN, CDR2 SVGIG (reference sequence). V gave up 8 bases and J gave up 4 bases, with 14 bases separating them. The DNA for the CDR3 is TGTGCCCTGAACGGGGGTAGCACTGAAGCTTTCTTT. Protein: CALNGGSTEAFF.

This chain joins TRBV10-3 and TRBJ1-5; D is possibly TRBD1 (6 bases). V was trimmed by 3 bases and J by 8 bases, leaving 14 bases between them. The germline V gene has CDR1 ENHRY and CDR2 SYGVKD. The CDR3 contains 14 residues. The CDR3 loop is CAISDQQGREPQHF. CDR3 sequence (DNA): TGTGCCATCAGTGACCAACAGGGCCGCGAGCCCCAGCATTTT.

V gene TRBV6-6 combines with J gene TRBJ1-3, with 8 bases matching TRBD1. The ends lost 6 bases at V and 0 bases at J; junction bases unmatched: 7. Looked up from germline, CDR1 is MNHNY and CDR2 is SVGAGI (reference sequence). This CDR3 has 16 amino acids. The CDR3 loop is CASSRDRRYSGNTIYF. In DNA, the CDR3 is TGTGCCAGCAGCCGGGACAGGCGGTACTCTGGAAACACCATATATTTT.